Below are 23 T cell receptor beta chains sequenced from a single sample in a study of naive and memory T cell subsets. Study findings and constraints: Naive repertoires, especially CD8, held a few larger clonotypes, possibly memory cells re-expressing CD45RA.

The beta constant-region primer was an equimolar mix of two oligonucleotides covering TRBC1 and TRBC2. Four rounds of PCR amplified the ligated cDNA using nested alpha and beta constant-region primers plus SP2. TCRdb used MiXCR to reprocess the UMI-ligation and nested PCR reads, holding one entry per CDR3 protein. The data contain roughly 83,000 distinct CDR3 sequences, approximately 11% of them singletons. What these receptors recognize is not known. The sample consisted of naive CD4+ T cells from blood. All receptors derive from a human donor in good health.

This clonotype appeared many times. The chain recombines TRBV7-2 with TRBJ2-1; possibly TRBD1 for D (5 bases). CDR3 length: 15 amino acids. Germline V lookup: CDR1 SGHTA, CDR2 FQGNSA. V was clipped by 1 base and J by 8 bases, with 15 bases between them. The CDR3 nucleotides read TGTGCCAGCAGCTTAGTTGACAGCAAGGACGATGAGCAGTTCTTC. Translation gives CASSLVDSKDDEQFF.

This clonotype was detected many times. The V gene is TRBV5-4, the J gene TRBJ2-7; 13 bases are a match to TRBD2. The CDR3 length is 15 residues. V lost 1 base to trimming and J lost 2 bases; unmatched junction nucleotides: 0. The germline gives CDR1 SGHNT, CDR2 YYREEE (reference sequence). This chain's CDR3 is CASSLTSGRAYEQYF. CDR3 nucleotide sequence: TGTGCCAGCAGCTTGACTAGCGGGAGGGCCTACGAGCAGTACTTC. Full variable domain (missing parts from reference TRBV5-4 and TRBJ2-7): ETGVTQSPTHLIKTRGQQVTLRCSSQSGHNTVSWYQQALGQGPQFIFQYYREEENGRGNFPPRFSGLQFPNYSSELNVNALELDDSALYLCASSLTSGRAYEQYFGPGTRLTVT.

This clonotype has a count of ten or more. The chain combines TRBV20-1 with TRBJ2-7; a weak D match, TRBD1 (6 bases). V was cut by 0 bases and J by 2 bases, with 14 bases left in between. Germline CDR1 and CDR2: DFQATT and SNEGSKA (reference sequence). This CDR3 contains 15 residues. The CDR3 nucleotides read TGCAGTGCTAGAGACGTAGGTCAGGGGACCTACGAGCAGTACTTC. This gives the protein CSARDVGQGTYEQYF.

As for this clonotype: Mismatch with germline at one junction end may stem from a read error. The chain links TRBV9 to TRBJ1-3, with D perhaps matching TRBD1 (6 bases). CDR1 is SGDLS and CDR2 is YYNGEE in the germline V gene. The CDR3 extends over 17 amino acids. The CDR3, as DNA: TGTGCCAGCAGCGTAGAGGCAGGGGCGAGCTCTGGAAACACCGTATATTTT. Encoded protein: CASSVEAGASSGNTVYF.

V gene TRBV11-3 combines with J gene TRBJ1-1; weak D call: TRBD1 (6 bases). Germline assignment: CDR1 SGHNT and CDR2 YENEEA. V was clipped by 4 bases and J by 6 bases, with 18 bases between them. This CDR3 is 15 amino acids long. The chain's CDR3 is CASSSFNGQRPEAFF. The CDR3 DNA sequence: TGTGCCAGCAGCTCCTTTAATGGACAGCGTCCTGAAGCTTTCTTT.

The chain employs TRBV24-1 and TRBJ2-4; TRBD2 matches at 7 bases. This CDR3 is 13 amino acids long. The J segment lost 7 bases and the V segment lost 5 bases, leaving 4 bases of the junction unmatched. Germline V lookup: CDR1 KGHDR, CDR2 SFDVKD. The CDR3 loop reads CATSGRTSNIQYF. CDR3 nucleotide sequence: TGTGCCACCAGTGGCCGGACTAGTAACATTCAGTACTTC.

The chain is built from TRBV10-3 and TRBJ2-7; 7 bases agree with TRBD1. CDR1 and CDR2 (germline): ENHRY, SYGVKD. V was pared by 7 bases and J by 2 bases, with 8 bases of the junction left unmatched. This CDR3 contains 14 residues. CDR3: CAIKNGTATYEQYF. In DNA, the CDR3 is TGTGCCATCAAAAATGGGACAGCTACCTACGAGCAGTACTTC.

This clonotype came up many times. The J gene is TRBJ2-3, the V gene TRBV2; the match to TRBD1 covers 9 bases. Germline CDR1 SNHLY, CDR2 FYNNEI. The CDR3 contains 14 residues. The trim removed 7 bases at V and 4 bases at J, leaving 6 bases unmatched. In nucleotides, the CDR3 is TGTGCCAGCACCGGACAGGGGAAGGCAGATACGCAGTATTTT. It translates to CASTGQGKADTQYF.

This clonotype was counted only a few times. This chain joins TRBV12-3 or TRBV12-4 and TRBJ1-2, with no clear D. Trimming took off 5 bases at V and 6 bases at J, with 10 bases between the two ends. The CDR3 contains 12 residues. The CDR3 protein is CASSPRTDGYTF. In DNA form, the CDR3 reads TGTGCCAGCAGTCCACGGACGGATGGCTACACCTTC.

This clonotype was counted between two and nine times. The J gene is TRBJ2-5, the V gene TRBV6-6; D may be TRBD1 (5 bases). The CDR3 length is 13 residues. V gave up 8 bases and J gave up 4 bases, with 14 bases separating them. CDR1 is MNHNY and CDR2 is SVGAGI in the germline V gene (reference sequence). The CDR3 DNA reads TGTGCCAGCGGGGCTCTTGCTGGAGAGACCCAGTACTTC. Its protein product is CASGALAGETQYF.

The table lists this clonotype with many counts. The J gene is TRBJ2-1, the V gene TRBV4-2; tentative D call: TRBD2 (5 bases). The CDR3 has 15 amino acids. V lost 4 bases to trimming and J lost 9 bases, with 19 bases between them. Looked up from germline, CDR1 is LGHNA and CDR2 is YNFKEQ. In DNA form, the CDR3 reads TGTGCCAGCAGCCCCCGGGGTAGCGCAGGATCTGAGCAGTTCTTC. It specifies CASSPRGSAGSEQFF.

This clonotype was seen a few times. The V call is TRBV6-2 or TRBV6-3, the J call TRBJ2-3, with D perhaps matching TRBD1 (6 bases). V gave up 6 bases and J gave up 2 bases, with 9 bases separating them. The CDR3 covers 13 residues. CDR1 is MNHEY and CDR2 is SVGEGT in the germline V gene. The CDR3 nucleotides read TGTGCCAGCAGGAGGGACATCACAGATACGCAGTATTTT. It specifies CASRRDITDTQYF.

This sequence joins TRBV25-1 and TRBJ2-7; 15 bases are a match to TRBD2. Germline V CDR1 and CDR2: MGHDK, SYGVNS. J was trimmed by 2 bases and V by 6 bases; bases with no gene match: 14. There are 19 residues in the CDR3. The chain's CDR3 is CASSDIEGTSGRKPYEQYF. Written as DNA, the CDR3 is TGTGCCAGCAGCGATATCGAAGGGACTAGCGGGAGGAAGCCCTACGAGCAGTACTTC.

The chain recombines TRBV7-9 with TRBJ1-1, with D perhaps matching TRBD1 (5 bases). V gave up 5 bases and J gave up 7 bases, with 14 bases separating them. CDR3 length: 13 amino acids. The germline CDR1 and CDR2 sequences are SEHNR and FQNEAQ (reference sequence). For the CDR3, the DNA is TGTGCCAGCAGCGGCGGGGGAGGGTTTGAAGCTTTCTTT. It codes for CASSGGGGFEAFF.

The V gene is TRBV28, the J gene TRBJ1-6; TRBD1 agrees at 7 bases. The CDR3 covers 13 residues. With V trimmed by 7 bases and J by 8 bases, 5 bases remained unmatched. Germline V CDR1 and CDR2: MDHEN, SYDVKM. The CDR3, as DNA: TGTGCCAGCATGGGACAGATTGATTCACCCCTCCACTTT. Its protein is CASMGQIDSPLHF.

This clonotype was seen many times. The rearrangement links TRBV28 to TRBJ2-4, with D unresolved. Germline V CDR1 and CDR2: MDHEN, SYDVKM. V dropped 4 bases and J dropped 3 bases, with 13 bases sitting between them. The CDR3 contains 15 residues. CDR3 region: CASSSDFPNKNIQYF. Here the CDR3 DNA reads TGTGCCAGCAGTTCTGACTTTCCCAACAAAAACATTCAGTACTTC.

With respect to this clonotype: This clone may be a read error of a much larger clone one base away. This likely comes from a read error, as the CDR3 has no conserved phenylalanine or tryptophan at its end. The chain carries TRBV11-2 and TRBJ2-1, with TRBD2 matching over 7 bases. Losses at the gene ends were 5 bases for V and 8 bases for J; bases not matched to a gene: 15. Germline CDR1 SGHAT, CDR2 FQNNGV. The CDR3 consists of 16 residues. The CDR3 bases are TGTGCCAGCAGCGCGACAGTGGGACTACGGTTGTATGAGCAGTTCATC. This encodes CASSATVGLRLYEQFI.

The rearrangement joins TRBV7-2 to TRBJ1-2; 7 bases line up with TRBD1. Germline V gives CDR1 SGHTA, CDR2 FQGNSA. J gave up 2 bases and V 1 base, and 7 bases lay outside the gene matches. CDR3 length equals 16 residues. The chain's CDR3 is CASSLGMGRGNYGYTF. The CDR3 coding sequence is TGTGCCAGCAGCTTAGGAATGGGCAGGGGGAACTATGGCTACACCTTC.

V is TRBV11-3 and J is TRBJ2-4; no clear D gene. Germline V gene lookup returns CDR1 SGHNT and CDR2 YENEEA. The V end was cut by 2 bases, the J end by 0 bases, with 2 bases between. The CDR3 length is 13 residues. CDR3 coding DNA: TGTGCCAGCAGCTTATCAGCCAAAAACATTCAGTACTTC. Translated, it gives CASSLSAKNIQYF.

The table lists this clonotype with a few counts. The CDR3 DNA sequence: TGTGCCAGCAGTTACGCGTGGACAGGACAACTGTTTTTT. Amino acids: CASSYAWTGQLFF. The chain combines TRBV6-5 with TRBJ1-4; 7 bases are a match to TRBD1. Germline values: CDR1 MNHEY, CDR2 SVGAGI. Trimming took 2 bases from V and 12 from J; bases not matched to a gene: 6. This CDR3 region has 13 residues.

The chain recombines TRBV11-2 with TRBJ1-2; 9 bases agree with TRBD1. CDR1 SGHAT and CDR2 FQNNGV come from the germline V gene. V lost 5 bases to trimming and J lost 2 bases; unmatched junction nucleotides: 15. The CDR3 extends over 18 amino acids. CDR3: CASSRLGQGMPINYGYTF. Here the CDR3 DNA reads TGTGCCAGCAGCAGATTGGGACAGGGAATGCCTATAAACTATGGCTACACCTTC.

This clonotype was seen a handful of times. V is TRBV5-1 and J is TRBJ2-3, with D perhaps given as TRBD1 or TRBD2 (6 bases each). Germline V gene lookup returns CDR1 SGHRS and CDR2 YFSETQ. The ends were cut back, 5 bases at V and 5 bases at J, with 12 bases in the middle. The CDR3 totals 13 residues. CDR3 loop: CASSTQGGDTQYF. The DNA of the CDR3 is TGCGCCAGCAGTACACAGGGAGGAGATACGCAGTATTTT.

This clonotype was seen ten or more times. The chain uses TRBV7-3 and TRBJ2-1, with D possibly called TRBD1 or TRBD2 (5 bases each). Germline V gene lookup returns CDR1 SGHTA and CDR2 FQGTGA. The CDR3 spans 17 residues. V gave up 6 bases and J gave up 0 bases, with 18 bases separating them. DNA for the CDR3: TGTGCCAGCAGTCGGGACGGAACCTTGAGCTCCTACAATGAGCAGTTCTTC. This gives the protein CASSRDGTLSSYNEQFF.